This note documents a single T cell receptor (beta chain) sequence. Its matching antigen is unknown. V dropped 5 bases and J dropped 1 base, with 8 bases sitting between them. Germline V gene lookup returns CDR1 SGHTA and CDR2 FQGTGA. This CDR3 comprises 13 residues. These data are taken from a study of T-cell memory formation after mild COVID-19. Study conclusions and caveats: Chiefly within CM and EM were the contracting CD4+ clones; CD8+ ones were within EMRA.

A single record per CDR3 protein comes from TCRdb applying MiXCR to the 5' RACE reads. The repertoire holds roughly 500,000 distinct CDR3 sequences, with 20% as singletons. What was sequenced was PBMCs or a T cell subset sorted from them (not recorded which). The chain carries TRBV7-3 and TRBJ1-1; possibly TRBD1 for D (6 bases). This receptor was identified in an adult woman who had mild COVID-19 (a few samples of this study predate the infection). Cell type and time point are not known. The CDR3 region is CASSEGGNTEAFF. As DNA, the CDR3 is TGTGCCAGCAGCGAAGGGGGGAACACTGAAGCTTTCTTT.